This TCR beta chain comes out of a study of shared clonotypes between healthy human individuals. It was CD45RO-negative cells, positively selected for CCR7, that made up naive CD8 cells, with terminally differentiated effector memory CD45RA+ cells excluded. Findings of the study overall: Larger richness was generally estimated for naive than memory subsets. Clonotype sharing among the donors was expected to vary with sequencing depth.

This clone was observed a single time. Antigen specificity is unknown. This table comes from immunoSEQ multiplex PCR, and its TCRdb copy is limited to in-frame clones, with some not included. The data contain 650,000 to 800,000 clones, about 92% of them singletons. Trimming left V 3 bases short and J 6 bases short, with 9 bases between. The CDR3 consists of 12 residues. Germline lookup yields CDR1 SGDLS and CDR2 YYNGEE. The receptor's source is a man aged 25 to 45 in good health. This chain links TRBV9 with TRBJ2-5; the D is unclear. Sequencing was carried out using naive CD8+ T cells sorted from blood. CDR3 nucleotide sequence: TGTGCCAGCAGCGGGGATGCGAAGACCCAGTACTTC. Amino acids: CASSGDAKTQYF. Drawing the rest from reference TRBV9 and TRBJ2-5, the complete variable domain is DSGVTQTPKHLITATGQRVTLRCSPRSGDLSVYWYQQSLDQGLQFLIQYYNGEERAKGNILERFSAQQFPDLHSELNLSSLELGDSALYFCASSGDAKTQYFGPGTRLLVL.